One TCR beta chain is described in this entry. Its antigen is not known. The data were obtained in a study of CD8+ T cells in alopecia areata. Whole-study findings and limits: Tofacitinib produced a significant decrease in scalp clonality and in expanded CD8+ clones among the top 100. In lesional scalp, particularly from alopecia totalis/universalis, clonality was higher than in normal scalp. Scalp samples also yield sequences from resident alphabeta T cells of normal skin. On tofacitinib, scalp and blood still held many of the expanded lesional clones.

Treatment of the sample: oral pan-JAK inhibitor, 5-10 mg twice daily. Following extraction, RNA underwent reverse transcription to cDNA, which served as the sequencing template. Here immunoSEQ multiplex PCR was the method, and the copy in TCRdb shows in-frame clones only, minus some. The sample yields over 85,000 clones, roughly 64% seen once. The trim removed 2 bases at V and 6 bases at J, leaving 18 bases unmatched. The CDR3 contains 18 residues. Germline V gene data show CDR1 as SGHRS and CDR2 as YFSETQ. This chain joins TRBV5-1 and TRBJ2-7; 9 bases align to TRBD1. The clonotype was recovered from a human donor with alopecia areata. The material was CD8+ T cells sorted from blood, obtained at week 4, from a patient treated with tofacitinib. CDR3 region: CASSFPGQGTQSSSEQYF. The DNA of the CDR3 is TGCGCCAGCAGCTTCCCGGGACAGGGCACTCAATCTTCTAGCGAGCAGTACTTC.